These T cell receptor beta chains were read from a single sample in a study of cytomegalovirus exposure and HLA in healthy donors. The protocol was immunoSEQ multiplex PCR, while the TCRdb copy is restricted to in-frame clones and leaves out a portion. Of more than 150,000 clones listed, roughly 80% are singletons. What was sequenced was PBMCs. Receptors were obtained from a girl between 10 and 17 years old in good health and CMV-seropositive. Each CDR3 is given with its conserved first and last residue. The D gene is left open where the match is weak. Clone size is given for some rows only: seen once, a few or many times, or a class if the clone is expanded.

CDR3 protein: CSVEVLLTYNEQFF
CDR3 DNA: TGCAGCGTCGAAGTACTACTTACCTACAATGAGCAGTTCTTC
clone size: .
D gene: .
J gene: TRBJ2-1
V gene: TRBV29-1

CDR3 protein: CASKSGRAIDEQFF
CDR3 DNA: TGCGCCAGCAAAAGCGGGAGGGCCATAGATGAGCAGTTCTTC
clone size: once
D gene: TRBD2
J gene: TRBJ2-1
V gene: TRBV10-2

CDR3 protein: CSATSGRTSYEQYF
CDR3 DNA: TGCAGCGCAACTAGCGGGAGAACCTCCTACGAGCAGTACTTC
clone size: once
D gene: TRBD2
J gene: TRBJ2-7
V gene: TRBV29-1

CDR3 protein: CASSFVVISGRETGELFF
CDR3 DNA: TGCGCCAGCAGCTTCGTGGTTATTTCGGGTAGAGAGACCGGGGAGCTGTTTTTT
clone size: few
D gene: .
J gene: TRBJ2-2
V gene: TRBV5-1

CDR3 protein: CASSEALPGQRNTGELFF
CDR3 DNA: TGTGCCAGCAGTGAAGCGCTTCCCGGACAGAGGAACACCGGGGAGCTGTTTTTT
clone size: .
D gene: .
J gene: TRBJ2-2
V gene: TRBV2

CDR3 protein: CASSLRGRGDDEQFF
CDR3 DNA: TGTGCCAGCAGCTTACGCGGGAGGGGTGACGATGAGCAGTTCTTC
clone size: .
D gene: TRBD2
J gene: TRBJ2-1
V gene: TRBV7-6

CDR3 protein: CAWSAGGPGETQYF
CDR3 DNA: TGTGCCTGGAGTGCGGGAGGGCCCGGTGAGACCCAGTACTTC
clone size: .
D gene: TRBD2
J gene: TRBJ2-5
V gene: TRBV30

CDR3 protein: CASSDSIGGHGYTF
CDR3 DNA: TGTGCCAGCAGTGACTCGATAGGAGGGCACGGCTACACCTTC
clone size: .
D gene: .
J gene: TRBJ1-2
V gene: TRBV6-4

CDR3 protein: CASSATGFATEAFF
CDR3 DNA: TGTGCCAGCAGTGCCACAGGGTTTGCCACTGAAGCTTTCTTT
clone size: .
D gene: .
J gene: TRBJ1-1
V gene: TRBV6-1

CDR3 protein: CTSSSSGPGELFF
CDR3 DNA: TGCACCAGCAGCAGCTCGGGTCCCGGGGAGCTGTTTTTT
clone size: once
D gene: .
J gene: TRBJ2-2
V gene: TRBV1

CDR3 protein: CSVLPSGFQETQYF
CDR3 DNA: TGCAGCGTCCTCCCGTCGGGTTTTCAAGAGACCCAGTACTTC
clone size: .
D gene: .
J gene: TRBJ2-5
V gene: TRBV29-1

CDR3 protein: CASSSPTAGGNEQFF
CDR3 DNA: TGTGCCAGCAGTTCCCCCACGGCGGGAGGCAATGAGCAGTTCTTC
clone size: .
D gene: TRBD2
J gene: TRBJ2-1
V gene: TRBV6-6

CDR3 protein: CASSQFRAVSSYNEQFF
CDR3 DNA: TGCGCCAGCAGCCAATTCAGGGCGGTAAGCTCCTACAATGAGCAGTTCTTC
clone size: .
D gene: .
J gene: TRBJ2-1
V gene: TRBV4-1

CDR3 protein: CASGIPSNQPQHF
CDR3 DNA: TGCGCCAGCGGCATCCCTAGCAATCAGCCCCAGCATTTT
clone size: .
D gene: .
J gene: TRBJ1-5
V gene: TRBV10-1

CDR3 protein: CASSEGQTEAFF
CDR3 DNA: TGTGCCAGCAGTGAAGGTCAGACTGAAGCTTTCTTT
clone size: few
D gene: .
J gene: TRBJ1-1
V gene: TRBV2

CDR3 protein: CASSPGWNTEAFF
CDR3 DNA: TGCGCCAGCAGCCCCGGGTGGAACACTGAAGCTTTCTTT
clone size: .
D gene: .
J gene: TRBJ1-1
V gene: TRBV4-1

CDR3 protein: CASSPNRDSAYNSPLHF
CDR3 DNA: TGTGCCAGCAGTCCAAACCGGGACAGTGCCTATAATTCACCCCTCCACTTT
clone size: once
D gene: TRBD1
J gene: TRBJ1-6
V gene: TRBV27

CDR3 protein: CASSSPAGVGYTF
CDR3 DNA: TGTGCCAGCAGCTCTCCTGCCGGAGTAGGCTACACCTTC
clone size: .
D gene: .
J gene: TRBJ1-2
V gene: TRBV13

CDR3 protein: CAWSVSVLAGLQSDTQYF
CDR3 DNA: TGTGCCTGGAGTGTATCCGTACTAGCGGGCTTACAGTCAGATACGCAGTATTTT
clone size: .
D gene: TRBD2
J gene: TRBJ2-3
V gene: TRBV30

CDR3 protein: CASRTGREETQYF
CDR3 DNA: TGTGCCAGCAGGACAGGTCGGGAAGAGACCCAGTACTTC
clone size: .
D gene: .
J gene: TRBJ2-5
V gene: TRBV5-6

CDR3 protein: CASSRDREGEQYF
CDR3 DNA: TGTGCCAGTAGTAGAGACAGGGAGGGCGAGCAGTACTTC
clone size: .
D gene: .
J gene: TRBJ2-7
V gene: TRBV19